The 8 T cell receptor beta chains listed next were all sequenced from one sample in a study of blood T cells in healthy people across ages. Primers used in a second PCR of about 6 to 11 cycles were a sample-barcoded 5' primer and a J-beta primer mix. In TCRdb, the 5' RACE reads were re-called with MiXCR into one record per CDR3 protein. This table holds about 640,000 distinct CDR3 sequences, about 28% found once. The sequencing input was blood. The receptors were sampled from an elderly woman in good health.

The sample holds many counts of this clonotype. The chain recombines TRBV4-3 with TRBJ2-3; TRBD2 matches at 14 bases. V trimming: 0 bases; J trimming: 8 bases; junction bases outside the gene matches: 4. CDR1 and CDR2 from the germline V gene are LGHNA and YSLEER. The CDR3 is 16 amino acids. The CDR3 reads CASSQDRLAGGLTQYF. CDR3 DNA: TGCGCCAGCAGCCAAGATCGACTAGCGGGGGGGCTTACGCAGTATTTT.

This clonotype was recorded many times. The rearrangement joins TRBV14 to TRBJ2-7; no clear D gene. Per the germline V gene, CDR1 is SGHDN and CDR2 is FVKESK. The length of the CDR3 is 14 residues. Trimming removed 1 base from V and 3 bases from J, with 10 bases in between. CDR3 sequence: CASSQVATDYEQYF. For the CDR3, the DNA is TGTGCCAGCAGCCAAGTGGCGACGGACTACGAGCAGTACTTC.

Comments on this clonotype: It may be a read error: a sequence one base away is much more abundant. V usage is TRBV9 and J usage is TRBJ1-1; D might be TRBD1 (6 bases). Germline values: CDR1 SGDLS, CDR2 YYNGEE. The CDR3 totals 14 residues. This CDR3 is CASSQTGSNAEAFF. The CDR3 nucleotides are TGTGCCAGCAGTCAAACAGGGTCGAACGCTGAAGCTTTCTTT.

Only a few counts were recorded for this clonotype. The J gene is TRBJ2-5, the V gene TRBV7-2; 9 bases align to TRBD2. Germline V lookup: CDR1 SGHTA, CDR2 FQGNSA. The CDR3 sequence is 13 residues long. The ends lost 6 bases at V and 11 bases at J; junction bases unmatched: 10. The CDR3 region has the DNA TGTGCCAGCAGGATTAGCGGGGGCGATGAGCAGTACTTC. It translates to CASRISGGDEQYF.

This chain links TRBV20-1 with TRBJ1-1; TRBD1 is a possible D gene (6 bases). Between the trimmed V and J ends, which lost 3 bases and 3 bases, there was a span of 14 bases. The CDR3 has 14 amino acids. In germline, CDR1 is DFQATT, CDR2 SNEGSKA (reference sequence). The CDR3 coding sequence is TGCAGTGCTAGTCTGGGGGCCAGGGACACTGAAGCTTTCTTT. This encodes CSASLGARDTEAFF.

This clonotype appeared once. At one end, the junction sequence differs from germline, possibly due to a read error. The chain couples TRBV6-1 to TRBJ1-4, with 7 bases aligning to TRBD1. Germline V gene data show CDR1 as MNHNS and CDR2 as SASEGT. CDR3 size: 14 residues. CDR3 DNA sequence: TGTGTCAGCAGGGAGGGGGCGATTAATGAAAAACTGTTTTTT. Translation: CVSREGAINEKLFF.

This clonotype was found many times. V and J are TRBV20-1 and TRBJ2-1; D gene ambiguous. Per the germline V gene, CDR1 is DFQATT and CDR2 is SNEGSKA (reference sequence). The CDR3 covers 14 residues. Trimming pared 2 bases from V and 3 bases from J, leaving 11 bases between. The CDR3 loop is CSARIYSGYNEQFF. CDR3 nucleotides: TGCAGTGCTAGAATTTATTCTGGCTACAATGAGCAGTTCTTC.

This clonotype was seen at least ten times. The rearrangement links TRBV7-9 to TRBJ2-3, with 11 bases that match TRBD1. Germline-derived CDR1 and CDR2 are SEHNR and FQNEAQ (reference sequence). This CDR3 has 16 amino acids. Trimming removed 3 bases from V and 3 bases from J; junction bases left unmatched: 5. The CDR3 loop reads CASSFPGQGVTDTQYF. For the CDR3, the DNA is TGTGCCAGCAGCTTTCCGGGACAGGGGGTGACAGATACGCAGTATTTT.